Listed below are T cell receptor beta chains from one sample, sequenced in a study of metastatic and nonmetastatic thyroid tumors. TCRdb re-called clones via MiXCR from the PCR reads. The table lists about 14,000 clones, approximately 32% of them singletons, with approximately 24% in the top ten. The sample consisted of tumor tissue. The source is a female donor with papillary thyroid cancer or a benign thyroid nodule (not recorded which). Some clones in this sample may be carry-over from other donors' samples. Both conserved end residues are part of each CDR3. Fields, in order: clone size, V gene, J gene, D gene, CDR3 DNA, CDR3 protein. A D gene is named only where the DNA matches it firmly. For some rows the clone size is stated as once, few or many, or as a class when expanded; others skip it.

clone_size: .
v_call: TRBV6-1
j_call: TRBJ2-7
d_call: .
cdr3_nt: TGTGCCAGCAGTGAAGCCATGGGGCGGACTCGGTACTTC
cdr3_aa: CASSEAMGRTRYF

clone_size: medium-sized
v_call: TRBV20-1
j_call: TRBJ2-7
d_call: .
cdr3_nt: TGCAGTGCTAGAGATCTGAGGGGCTACGAGCAGTACTTC
cdr3_aa: CSARDLRGYEQYF

clone_size: .
v_call: TRBV20-1
j_call: TRBJ2-7
d_call: TRBD2
cdr3_nt: TGCTCCGGGCTAGCGGGAACCTACGAGCAGTACTTC
cdr3_aa: CSGLAGTYEQYF

clone_size: few
v_call: TRBV6-5
j_call: TRBJ1-3
d_call: .
cdr3_nt: TGTGCCAGCAGTTCCAAGACAGGAAACACCATATATTTT
cdr3_aa: CASSSKTGNTIYF

clone_size: .
v_call: TRBV12-3/TRBV12-4
j_call: TRBJ2-2
d_call: .
cdr3_nt: TGTGCCAGCAGCTCGCAGGGAGTCGCCACCGGGGAGCTGTTTTTT
cdr3_aa: CASSSQGVATGELFF

clone_size: medium-sized
v_call: TRBV6-6
j_call: TRBJ1-1
d_call: .
cdr3_nt: TGTGCCAGCAGTTACTCGACCGGGGGTCGCACTGAAGCTTTCTTT
cdr3_aa: CASSYSTGGRTEAFF

clone_size: medium-sized
v_call: TRBV19
j_call: TRBJ2-6
d_call: .
cdr3_nt: TGTGCCAGTAGTATAGTAGGCGGTTCTGGGGCCAACGTCCTGACTTTC
cdr3_aa: CASSIVGGSGANVLTF

clone_size: .
v_call: TRBV9
j_call: TRBJ2-1
d_call: TRBD1
cdr3_nt: TGTGCCAGCAGCAACCGGGACAGGGGGTATGAGCAGTTCTTC
cdr3_aa: CASSNRDRGYEQFF

clone_size: .
v_call: TRBV9
j_call: TRBJ1-2
d_call: .
cdr3_nt: TGTGCCAGCAGCACAGACAGGCTCCCTCTTCATGGCTACACCTTC
cdr3_aa: CASSTDRLPLHGYTF

clone_size: .
v_call: TRBV5-1
j_call: TRBJ1-3
d_call: TRBD1
cdr3_nt: TGCGCCAGCAGCAGCACCGGGACAGGGTCTGGAAACACCATATATTTT
cdr3_aa: CASSSTGTGSGNTIYF

clone_size: .
v_call: TRBV20-1
j_call: TRBJ2-7
d_call: .
cdr3_nt: TGCAGTGCTAGAGTCTCCCGCGGGCCCTCCTACGAGCAGTACTTC
cdr3_aa: CSARVSRGPSYEQYF

clone_size: .
v_call: TRBV7-9
j_call: TRBJ2-2
d_call: TRBD2
cdr3_nt: TGTGCCAGCAGGACCGATAGCGGGAGCTCCGGGGAGCTGCTTTTT
cdr3_aa: CASRTDSGSSGELLF

clone_size: many
v_call: TRBV9
j_call: TRBJ2-1
d_call: TRBD1
cdr3_nt: TGTGCCAGCAGCGTCCAGGGGGCCGTCAATGAGCAGTTCTTC
cdr3_aa: CASSVQGAVNEQFF

clone_size: many
v_call: TRBV6-1
j_call: TRBJ2-5
d_call: .
cdr3_nt: TGTGCCAGCGCAATAGGGCTAGGAGGGTACCAAGAGACCCAGTACTTC
cdr3_aa: CASAIGLGGYQETQYF

clone_size: once
v_call: TRBV7-2
j_call: TRBJ2-3
d_call: .
cdr3_nt: TGTGCCAGCAGCTTGACAGGCAGGGTAGAAGATACGCAGTATTTT
cdr3_aa: CASSLTGRVEDTQYF

clone_size: .
v_call: TRBV28
j_call: TRBJ2-3
d_call: .
cdr3_nt: TGTACCAGCAGTTTCGGGGAGGGGGAAACGGATACGCAGTATTTT
cdr3_aa: CTSSFGEGETDTQYF

clone_size: .
v_call: TRBV18
j_call: TRBJ2-7
d_call: TRBD1
cdr3_nt: TGTGCCAGCTCACCTGAGACAGGGGCCGAGCAGTACTTC
cdr3_aa: CASSPETGAEQYF

clone_size: .
v_call: TRBV28
j_call: TRBJ1-1
d_call: .
cdr3_nt: TGTGCCAGCAGTTCACCAGGGGAAGGAATGAACACTGAATCTTTCTTT
cdr3_aa: CASSSPGEGMNTESFF

clone_size: few
v_call: TRBV19
j_call: TRBJ1-5
d_call: .
cdr3_nt: TGTGCCAATAGTATACTGACTCAGCCACAGCATTTT
cdr3_aa: CANSILTQPQHF

clone_size: .
v_call: TRBV3-1
j_call: TRBJ2-7
d_call: TRBD2
cdr3_nt: TGTGCCAGCAGCCAATCGGGCGGGAGTCAGTCCTACGAGCAGTACTTC
cdr3_aa: CASSQSGGSQSYEQYF

clone_size: few
v_call: TRBV12-3/TRBV12-4
j_call: TRBJ2-5
d_call: TRBD2
cdr3_nt: TGTGCCAGCAGTACTCGGACTAGCGACGAGACCCAGTACTTC
cdr3_aa: CASSTRTSDETQYF

clone_size: .
v_call: TRBV25-1
j_call: TRBJ1-2
d_call: .
cdr3_nt: TGTGCCAGACCACACAGAGATAGAGGCTACACCTTC
cdr3_aa: CARPHRDRGYTF

clone_size: many
v_call: TRBV7-6
j_call: TRBJ2-1
d_call: TRBD1
cdr3_nt: TGTGCCAGCAGCTTAGAGAGGGACAGCCCAAATGAGCAGTTCTTC
cdr3_aa: CASSLERDSPNEQFF

clone_size: .
v_call: TRBV19
j_call: TRBJ2-7
d_call: TRBD2
cdr3_nt: TGTGCCAGTAGTGAGGGACTAGCCCTTCAGTGGAACGAGCAGTACTTC
cdr3_aa: CASSEGLALQWNEQYF

clone_size: few
v_call: TRBV5-1
j_call: TRBJ2-7
d_call: TRBD2
cdr3_nt: TGCGTCAGCGGCCGGACTAGCGGGACGTACGAGCAGTACTTC
cdr3_aa: CVSGRTSGTYEQYF

clone_size: many
v_call: TRBV2
j_call: TRBJ1-2
d_call: TRBD1
cdr3_nt: TGTGCCAGCAGGGAACGGACAGGGGCCCGATATGGCTACACCTTC
cdr3_aa: CASRERTGARYGYTF

clone_size: .
v_call: TRBV30
j_call: TRBJ1-1
d_call: .
cdr3_nt: TGTGCCTGGAGGGGGTGGCTTAACACTGAAGCTTTCTTT
cdr3_aa: CAWRGWLNTEAFF

clone_size: once
v_call: TRBV5-5
j_call: TRBJ2-7
d_call: TRBD1
cdr3_nt: TGTGCCAGCAGCCCGGGACAGACTTCTACCTACGAGCAGTACTTC
cdr3_aa: CASSPGQTSTYEQYF

clone_size: .
v_call: TRBV30
j_call: TRBJ2-7
d_call: .
cdr3_nt: TGTGCCTGGATGGAGAAAAGCTCCTACGAGCAGTACTTC
cdr3_aa: CAWMEKSSYEQYF

clone_size: medium-sized
v_call: TRBV12-3/TRBV12-4
j_call: TRBJ1-2
d_call: TRBD1
cdr3_nt: TGTGCCAGCACCTGGACAGGTTCCAATGGCTACACCTTC
cdr3_aa: CASTWTGSNGYTF

clone_size: many
v_call: TRBV5-4
j_call: TRBJ2-1
d_call: .
cdr3_nt: TGTGCCAGCAGCCCCAGTAGCGGACACAATGAGCAGTTCTTC
cdr3_aa: CASSPSSGHNEQFF

clone_size: .
v_call: TRBV20-1
j_call: TRBJ2-7
d_call: .
cdr3_nt: TGCAGTGCTAGAGAACTACAGGGCTACGAGCAGTACTTC
cdr3_aa: CSARELQGYEQYF

clone_size: .
v_call: TRBV19
j_call: TRBJ2-1
d_call: .
cdr3_nt: TGTGCCAGTAGTATAGCCTCATACAATGAGCAGTTCTTC
cdr3_aa: CASSIASYNEQFF

clone_size: few
v_call: TRBV7-6
j_call: TRBJ1-1
d_call: .
cdr3_nt: TGTGCCAGCAGCTCAGGAAGTACTGAAGCTTTCTTT
cdr3_aa: CASSSGSTEAFF

clone_size: .
v_call: TRBV6-2/TRBV6-3
j_call: TRBJ2-7
d_call: TRBD2
cdr3_nt: TGTGCCAGCAGTTACACCGCGGAGAGGACTAGATCCAAAAGCTCCTACGAGCAGTACTTC
cdr3_aa: CASSYTAERTRSKSSYEQYF

clone_size: .
v_call: TRBV7-9
j_call: TRBJ2-3
d_call: .
cdr3_nt: TGTGCCAGCAGCTTAGTGACCTCGGGAGATACGCAGTATTTT
cdr3_aa: CASSLVTSGDTQYF

clone_size: .
v_call: TRBV6-6
j_call: TRBJ2-1
d_call: TRBD2
cdr3_nt: TGTGCCAGCAGTTACTCGTGGGGACTAGGTACTAGTGAGCAGTTCTTC
cdr3_aa: CASSYSWGLGTSEQFF

clone_size: medium-sized
v_call: TRBV11-2
j_call: TRBJ2-7
d_call: .
cdr3_nt: TGTGCCAGCAGCTTACTTGGCGTAAGGTCCTACGAGCAGTACTTC
cdr3_aa: CASSLLGVRSYEQYF

clone_size: .
v_call: TRBV6-2/TRBV6-3
j_call: TRBJ1-2
d_call: .
cdr3_nt: TGTGCCAGCAGTCCACGGGCAGGGCTCTCCTATGGCCACACCTTC
cdr3_aa: CASSPRAGLSYGHTF

clone_size: .
v_call: TRBV7-8
j_call: TRBJ1-3
d_call: .
cdr3_nt: TGTGCCAGCAGCTTAGGCGTAGCAGGGCCTGGAAACACCATATATTTT
cdr3_aa: CASSLGVAGPGNTIYF

clone_size: .
v_call: TRBV3-1
j_call: TRBJ1-3
d_call: .
cdr3_nt: TGTGCCAGCAGCCAAGGGACGGTCTCTGGAAACACCATATATTTT
cdr3_aa: CASSQGTVSGNTIYF

clone_size: medium-sized
v_call: TRBV27
j_call: TRBJ2-7
d_call: .
cdr3_nt: TGTGCCAGCAGTTTTAGGGTTTCATACGAGCAGTACTTC
cdr3_aa: CASSFRVSYEQYF

clone_size: many
v_call: TRBV7-9
j_call: TRBJ2-6
d_call: .
cdr3_nt: TGTGCCAGCAGCTTATCTTGGCAGGGTGACGTCCTGACTTTC
cdr3_aa: CASSLSWQGDVLTF

clone_size: many
v_call: TRBV10-1
j_call: TRBJ2-1
d_call: TRBD2
cdr3_nt: TGCGCCAGCAGCCTAGCGGGGACCTACAATGAGCAGTTCTTC
cdr3_aa: CASSLAGTYNEQFF

clone_size: medium-sized
v_call: TRBV6-1
j_call: TRBJ2-2
d_call: .
cdr3_nt: TGTGCCAGCAGCATCGTTAGCGGAGGGGCGAACACCGGGGAGCTGTTTTTT
cdr3_aa: CASSIVSGGANTGELFF

clone_size: few
v_call: TRBV28
j_call: TRBJ2-7
d_call: .
cdr3_nt: TGTGCCAGCAGGCCCGGGACTTTCTCCTACGAGCAGTACTTC
cdr3_aa: CASRPGTFSYEQYF

clone_size: .
v_call: TRBV20-1
j_call: TRBJ2-7
d_call: .
cdr3_nt: TGCAGTGCTAGAGAGGGGGAGCAAACCTACGAGCAGTACTTC
cdr3_aa: CSAREGEQTYEQYF

clone_size: many
v_call: TRBV6-5
j_call: TRBJ1-1
d_call: .
cdr3_nt: TGTGCCAGCAGTTACGGCAGGTCTGAAGCTTTCTTT
cdr3_aa: CASSYGRSEAFF